The rows below give T cell receptor beta chains drawn from one sample of a study of T cell changes during pregnancy in multiple sclerosis. Sequencing used immunoSEQ multiplex PCR; TCRdb keeps in-frame clones, though not all of them. The data hold approximately 99,000 clones, with roughly 92% observed a single time. This specimen was peripheral blood, taken after pregnancy. The receptors stem from a female donor with multiple sclerosis, enrolled in a pregnancy study. CDR3s include the opening cysteine and the closing phenylalanine or tryptophan. The order of the fields is V gene, J gene, clone size, D gene, CDR3 DNA, CDR3 protein. A D gene is named only where the DNA matches it firmly. The size of a clone is reported for some rows only, either as once, few or many, or as a class for expanded clones.

V gene: TRBV7-9; J gene: TRBJ1-1; clone size: .; D gene: .; CDR3 DNA: TGTGCCAGCAGCGATGCGTGGCAGGTGAACACTGAAGCTTTCTTT; CDR3 protein: CASSDAWQVNTEAFF
V gene: TRBV7-8; J gene: TRBJ2-5; clone size: once; D gene: .; CDR3 DNA: TGTGCCAGCAGCTTACAGTTTCAAGAGACCCAGTACTTC; CDR3 protein: CASSLQFQETQYF
V gene: TRBV6-5; J gene: TRBJ2-7; clone size: .; D gene: TRBD2; CDR3 DNA: TGTGCCAGCAGTTACGGGGGGGTCCGCGAGCAGTACTTC; CDR3 protein: CASSYGGVREQYF
V gene: TRBV2; J gene: TRBJ1-4; clone size: .; D gene: .; CDR3 DNA: TGTGCCAGCAACCCGACAACAACTAATGAAAAACTGTTTTTT; CDR3 protein: CASNPTTTNEKLFF
V gene: TRBV21-1; J gene: TRBJ2-1; clone size: .; D gene: .; CDR3 DNA: TGTGCCAGCAATGCGGGACAGGACGACTCCTACAATGAGCAGTTCTTC; CDR3 protein: CASNAGQDDSYNEQFF
V gene: TRBV5-5; J gene: TRBJ1-1; clone size: .; D gene: .; CDR3 DNA: TGTGCCAGCAGCTTGGCGGCGGGAGGCACTGAAGCTTTCTTT; CDR3 protein: CASSLAAGGTEAFF
V gene: TRBV9; J gene: TRBJ2-7; clone size: .; D gene: .; CDR3 DNA: TGTGCCAGCAGCGTAACCCTAAACTCCTACGAGCAGTACTTC; CDR3 protein: CASSVTLNSYEQYF
V gene: TRBV7-8; J gene: TRBJ2-1; clone size: .; D gene: TRBD2; CDR3 DNA: TGTGCCAGCAGCGCCGCCCGGGAGGGTGAGCAGTTCTTC; CDR3 protein: CASSAAREGEQFF
V gene: TRBV19; J gene: TRBJ2-7; clone size: .; D gene: TRBD1; CDR3 DNA: TGTGCCAGTAGCGGACAGGGTTTAGCCTACGAGCAGTACTTC; CDR3 protein: CASSGQGLAYEQYF
V gene: TRBV5-6; J gene: TRBJ1-2; clone size: .; D gene: .; CDR3 DNA: TGTGCCAGCAGCTTGTTAGCGCCAGGGAGGTGGCAGGACTATGGCTACACCTTC; CDR3 protein: CASSLLAPGRWQDYGYTF
V gene: TRBV18; J gene: TRBJ2-4; clone size: .; D gene: TRBD1; CDR3 DNA: TGTGCCAGCTCCCCGGGACAGCAAGCCAAAAACATTCAGTACTTC; CDR3 protein: CASSPGQQAKNIQYF
V gene: TRBV5-1; J gene: TRBJ2-1; clone size: .; D gene: .; CDR3 DNA: TGCGCCAGCAGCGCAGGGGACATAGGTGTGTCCTACAATGAGCAGTTCTTC; CDR3 protein: CASSAGDIGVSYNEQFF
V gene: TRBV28; J gene: TRBJ2-7; clone size: .; D gene: .; CDR3 DNA: TGTGCCAGCAGCGCACGGACAGTAAATGACGAGCAGTACTTC; CDR3 protein: CASSARTVNDEQYF
V gene: TRBV9; J gene: TRBJ1-1; clone size: .; D gene: .; CDR3 DNA: TGTGCCAGCAGCCCGAGTCTTGAGTGGAGCACTGAAGCTTTCTTT; CDR3 protein: CASSPSLEWSTEAFF
V gene: TRBV5-5; J gene: TRBJ1-2; clone size: .; D gene: .; CDR3 DNA: TGTGCCAGCAGCTCGGCAGGGTATGGCTACACCTTC; CDR3 protein: CASSSAGYGYTF
V gene: TRBV4-2; J gene: TRBJ2-6; clone size: .; D gene: TRBD2; CDR3 DNA: TGTGCCAGCAGCCAAGATGCGTTTTGGGCTAGCGGGAGCCCCTCTGGGGCCAACGTCCTGACTTTC; CDR3 protein: CASSQDAFWASGSPSGANVLTF
V gene: TRBV19; J gene: TRBJ2-3; clone size: .; D gene: TRBD1; CDR3 DNA: TGTGCCAGTAGTATAGGACAGGGGACAGATACGCAGTATTTT; CDR3 protein: CASSIGQGTDTQYF
V gene: TRBV4-1; J gene: TRBJ1-2; clone size: .; D gene: .; CDR3 DNA: TGCGCCAGCAGCCAAAGACAGCCTGCTTACTATGGCTACACCTTC; CDR3 protein: CASSQRQPAYYGYTF
V gene: TRBV9; J gene: TRBJ2-7; clone size: .; D gene: TRBD1; CDR3 DNA: TGTGCCAGCAGCCCCGATCCCGGGACAGACTCCTACGAGCAGTACTTC; CDR3 protein: CASSPDPGTDSYEQYF
V gene: TRBV29-1; J gene: TRBJ1-2; clone size: .; D gene: .; CDR3 DNA: TGCAGCGCCCGCCACAGGGTACAGGATGGCTACACCTTC; CDR3 protein: CSARHRVQDGYTF
V gene: TRBV7-2; J gene: TRBJ1-1; clone size: .; D gene: TRBD1; CDR3 DNA: TGTGCCAGCAGCCCGCGACAGGGATTTAGGCTCGGTGAAGCTTTCTTT; CDR3 protein: CASSPRQGFRLGEAFF
V gene: TRBV7-9; J gene: TRBJ1-2; clone size: .; D gene: TRBD1; CDR3 DNA: TGTGCCAGCAGCAATGGGACAGGGAATCCCTATGGCTACACCTTC; CDR3 protein: CASSNGTGNPYGYTF
V gene: TRBV10-1; J gene: TRBJ2-1; clone size: .; D gene: TRBD1; CDR3 DNA: TGCGCCAGCAGTCTAGGGGGGACAGGGGACAATGAGCAGTTCTTC; CDR3 protein: CASSLGGTGDNEQFF
V gene: TRBV2; J gene: TRBJ2-2; clone size: .; D gene: .; CDR3 DNA: TGTGCCAGCACCGAAGGTGCGCGGGACCGAAAAACCGGGGAGCTGTTTTTT; CDR3 protein: CASTEGARDRKTGELFF
V gene: TRBV30; J gene: TRBJ2-7; clone size: .; D gene: TRBD1; CDR3 DNA: TGTGCCTGGACTACAGGGGTCGACGAGCAGTACTTC; CDR3 protein: CAWTTGVDEQYF
V gene: TRBV19; J gene: TRBJ2-1; clone size: .; D gene: TRBD2; CDR3 DNA: TGTGCCAGTAGTATCCAACTAGCGGGGAGTAATGAGCAGTTCTTC; CDR3 protein: CASSIQLAGSNEQFF
V gene: TRBV6-5; J gene: TRBJ2-2; clone size: .; D gene: TRBD1; CDR3 DNA: TGTGCCAGCAGTCTAGGACAGGGGGCTGCCGGGGAGCTGTTTTTT; CDR3 protein: CASSLGQGAAGELFF
V gene: TRBV5-5; J gene: TRBJ2-1; clone size: .; D gene: TRBD2; CDR3 DNA: TGTGCCAGCAGCTTGCTAGCGGGAGGGCCCAATGAGCAGTTCTTC; CDR3 protein: CASSLLAGGPNEQFF
V gene: TRBV25-1; J gene: TRBJ1-4; clone size: .; D gene: TRBD1; CDR3 DNA: TGTGCCAGCAGTGAATCCATGAGGGGGCTATGGGAAAAACTGTTTTTT; CDR3 protein: CASSESMRGLWEKLFF
V gene: TRBV6-5; J gene: TRBJ2-5; clone size: .; D gene: TRBD1; CDR3 DNA: TGTGCCAGCAGTCTCGGGACAGGGGTAGAGACCCAGTACTTC; CDR3 protein: CASSLGTGVETQYF
V gene: TRBV4-1; J gene: TRBJ2-7; clone size: .; D gene: TRBD1; CDR3 DNA: TGCGCCAGCAGCCAAGATCCCCGTGGGACAGAATACGAGCAGTACTTC; CDR3 protein: CASSQDPRGTEYEQYF
V gene: TRBV27; J gene: TRBJ2-7; clone size: .; D gene: .; CDR3 DNA: TGTGCCAGCAGTTTTACTGGAGGGTCCTACGAGCAGTACTTC; CDR3 protein: CASSFTGGSYEQYF
V gene: TRBV7-8; J gene: TRBJ2-1; clone size: .; D gene: TRBD2; CDR3 DNA: TGTGCCAGCAGCTTAGACCCTAGCGGCCCCTACAATGAGCAGTTCTTC; CDR3 protein: CASSLDPSGPYNEQFF
V gene: TRBV9; J gene: TRBJ2-3; clone size: .; D gene: TRBD1; CDR3 DNA: TGTGCCAGCAGCGAGACCCCGGACAGGGCCTCCAAGCAGTATTTT; CDR3 protein: CASSETPDRASKQYF
V gene: TRBV21-1; J gene: TRBJ2-3; clone size: .; D gene: .; CDR3 DNA: TGTGCCAGCAACGAACCCCCGGGACTAGGGATCTCAGATACGCAGTATTTT; CDR3 protein: CASNEPPGLGISDTQYF
V gene: TRBV9; J gene: TRBJ2-7; clone size: .; D gene: TRBD2; CDR3 DNA: TGTGCCAGCAGCTTTGACCCTAGCGGGGCCTACGAGCAGTACTTC; CDR3 protein: CASSFDPSGAYEQYF
V gene: TRBV7-2; J gene: TRBJ2-5; clone size: .; D gene: .; CDR3 DNA: TGTGCCAGCAGTACCTACTCGGTTGAGCAAGAGACCCAGTACTTC; CDR3 protein: CASSTYSVEQETQYF
V gene: TRBV30; J gene: TRBJ2-7; clone size: .; D gene: TRBD1; CDR3 DNA: TGTGCCTGGAGCCCTGCAAATTATTACCGGGACAGCTACGAGCAGTACTTC; CDR3 protein: CAWSPANYYRDSYEQYF
V gene: TRBV7-9; J gene: TRBJ1-2; clone size: once; D gene: .; CDR3 DNA: TGTGCCCTTGGGGGGGCGCTAAGGTATGGCTACACCTTC; CDR3 protein: CALGGALRYGYTF
V gene: TRBV5-8; J gene: TRBJ1-1; clone size: .; D gene: .; CDR3 DNA: TGTGCCAGCAGCTTTAATAGTCCTAACACTGAAGCTTTCTTT; CDR3 protein: CASSFNSPNTEAFF
V gene: TRBV19; J gene: TRBJ2-1; clone size: .; D gene: TRBD2; CDR3 DNA: TGTGCCACCAGTGAGGAACCGGGACTATACAATGAGCAGTTCTTC; CDR3 protein: CATSEEPGLYNEQFF
V gene: TRBV5-1; J gene: TRBJ2-7; clone size: .; D gene: .; CDR3 DNA: TGCGCCAGCAGCTTGGTCGGAGGAGGAGGCTACGAGCAGTACTTC; CDR3 protein: CASSLVGGGGYEQYF
V gene: TRBV7-9; J gene: TRBJ1-2; clone size: .; D gene: .; CDR3 DNA: TGTGCCAGCAGCTTAGACACAGTGTACTATGGCTACACCTTC; CDR3 protein: CASSLDTVYYGYTF
V gene: TRBV10-2; J gene: TRBJ2-7; clone size: .; D gene: TRBD1; CDR3 DNA: TGCGCCAGCAGCGGGGACAGGGTGCCCTACGAGCAGTACTTC; CDR3 protein: CASSGDRVPYEQYF
V gene: TRBV11-2; J gene: TRBJ1-2; clone size: .; D gene: TRBD1; CDR3 DNA: TGTGCCAGCAGGGGGGGGACAGGGAGTTTTGGCTACACCTTC; CDR3 protein: CASRGGTGSFGYTF